These T cell receptor beta chains were read from a single sample in a study of tumor-infiltrating lymphocytes in localized non-small cell lung cancer. Generated by immunoSEQ multiplex PCR, the TCRdb table keeps only in-frame clones and is missing some. Counted here are 3,000 to 5,000 clones, around 62% occurring once; the ten biggest clones make up roughly a quarter. The source material was uninvolved lung tissue not adjacent to the tumor. These receptors were taken from a human donor with non-small cell lung cancer. Each CDR3 is given with its conserved first and last residue. A D gene is named only where the DNA matches it firmly. Clone size is shown for a subset of rows, as once, few, many or a class of expanded clone.

>TRBJ2-7|TRBV7-9|TRBD2|few
CASSPFAGGPYEQYF
TGTGCCAGCAGTCCCTTCGCGGGGGGCCCCTACGAGCAGTACTTC
>TRBJ2-2|TRBV9|-|-
CASSTYSARDTGELFF
TGTGCCAGCAGCACTTACAGCGCCCGAGACACCGGGGAGCTGTTTTTT
>TRBJ1-5|TRBV7-2|TRBD1|-
CASSLAGWQGGQPQHF
TGTGCCAGCAGCTTAGCAGGTTGGCAGGGGGGGCAGCCCCAGCATTTT
>TRBJ1-2|TRBV28|-|-
CASRVEERVGGYTF
TGTGCCAGCAGGGTGGAGGAGAGAGTTGGTGGCTACACCTTC
>TRBJ2-1|TRBV6-5|-|-
CASSYNPGADEQFF
TGTGCCAGCAGTTACAATCCGGGGGCCGATGAGCAGTTCTTC
>TRBJ2-7|TRBV11-3|TRBD2|-
CASSRGAGGPGEQYF
TGTGCCAGCAGCCGGGGAGCGGGGGGGCCGGGCGAGCAGTACTTC
>TRBJ2-2|TRBV7-7|-|-
CASSSIRGELFF
TGTGCCAGCAGCTCAATCCGCGGGGAGCTGTTTTTT
>TRBJ2-1|TRBV28|-|few
CASSLIQDRRQFF
TGTGCCAGCAGTTTAATACAAGATAGAAGGCAGTTCTTC
>TRBJ2-1|TRBV7-3|-|-
CASSLTGGHEQFF
TGTGCCAGCAGCTTAACTGGGGGGCATGAGCAGTTCTTC
>TRBJ2-7|TRBV18|TRBD2|-
CASSPTSGGSGNEQYF
TGTGCCAGCTCACCAACTAGCGGGGGGTCGGGGAACGAGCAGTACTTC
>TRBJ2-1|TRBV7-2|-|-
CASSSQLYNEQFF
TGTGCCAGCAGCTCCCAGTTGTATAATGAGCAGTTCTTC
>TRBJ1-2|TRBV19|TRBD1|-
CASSMLQGVNYGYTF
TGTGCCAGTAGTATGCTCCAGGGGGTAAACTATGGCTACACCTTC
>TRBJ2-1|TRBV7-8|TRBD1|-
CASSYQGARYNEQFF
TGTGCCAGCAGCTACCAGGGGGCGCGTTACAATGAGCAGTTCTTC
>TRBJ2-7|TRBV13|TRBD1|-
CASRELGTGGMGEQYF
TGTGCCAGCAGAGAGTTAGGGACAGGGGGCATGGGGGAGCAGTACTTC
>TRBJ1-5|TRBV30|-|-
CAWSVAPGGGNQPQHF
TGTGCCTGGAGTGTAGCCCCTGGGGGGGGCAATCAGCCCCAGCATTTT
>TRBJ2-2|TRBV6-1|-|-
CASSELLSGQTGELFF
TGTGCCAGCAGTGAATTACTTAGCGGACAGACCGGGGAGCTGTTTTTT
>TRBJ2-1|TRBV6-6|-|-
CASSYALNEQFF
TGTGCCAGCAGTTATGCACTTAATGAGCAGTTCTTC
>TRBJ2-1|TRBV27|TRBD2|-
CASSPWWGLAGGQSSYNEQFF
TGTGCCAGCAGTCCCTGGTGGGGACTAGCGGGGGGCCAGAGCTCCTACAATGAGCAGTTCTTC
>TRBJ1-6|TRBV9|-|-
CASSVGGQFDSPLHF
TGTGCCAGCAGCGTAGGCGGACAGTTTGACTCACCCCTCCACTTT
>TRBJ1-2|TRBV7-9|TRBD1|-
CASSSTGPIHYGYTF
TGTGCCAGCAGTTCGACAGGGCCTATTCACTATGGCTACACCTTC
>TRBJ2-7|TRBV2|-|-
CASSESGPLPYEQYF
TGTGCCAGCAGCGAATCGGGGCCCCTTCCCTACGAGCAGTACTTC
>TRBJ2-2|TRBV5-1|-|-
CASRTGTNTGELFF
TGCGCCAGTCGCACCGGGACGAACACCGGGGAGCTGTTTTTT
>TRBJ2-1|TRBV7-2|-|-
CASSRGSGLSYNEQFF
TGTGCCAGCAGCCGGGGGAGCGGTCTTTCCTACAATGAGCAGTTCTTC
>TRBJ1-2|TRBV18|-|few
CASSSPSKSTEGYGYTF
TGTGCCAGCTCATCCCCCTCAAAATCGACCGAAGGGTATGGCTACACCTTC
>TRBJ2-7|TRBV7-2|-|-
CASSLVSGDSYEQYF
TGTGCCAGCAGCTTAGTATCCGGGGACTCCTACGAGCAGTACTTC
>TRBJ1-1|TRBV19|-|-
CASSIVPLRGRHTEAFF
TGTGCCAGTAGTATAGTCCCCCTCCGGGGGCGACACACTGAAGCTTTCTTT
>TRBJ2-7|TRBV5-1|TRBD2|few
CASRVGGGYEQYF
TGCGCCAGCAGGGTGGGCGGGGGATACGAGCAGTACTTC
>TRBJ1-1|TRBV5-1|-|-
CASSLQNTEAFF
TGCGCCAGCAGCCTCCAGAACACTGAAGCTTTCTTT
>TRBJ2-3|TRBV5-6|TRBD2|-
CASSLVAGVTDTQYF
TGTGCCAGCAGCTTGGTGGCGGGGGTGACAGATACGCAGTATTTT
>TRBJ1-1|TRBV11-2|-|-
CASSLEAGSTEAFF
TGTGCCAGCAGCTTAGAGGCAGGGAGCACTGAAGCTTTCTTT
>TRBJ1-5|TRBV7-9|TRBD1|-
CASSLGTDSNQPQHF
TGTGCCAGCAGCTTGGGGACAGATAGCAATCAGCCCCAGCATTTT
>TRBJ2-7|TRBV5-1|-|-
CASSGRQAGYYEQYF
TGCGCCAGCAGCGGTAGACAGGCCGGCTACTACGAGCAGTACTTC
>TRBJ1-5|TRBV2|-|once
CASSESPGYSNQPQHF
TGTGCCAGCAGTGAAAGTCCAGGCTATAGCAATCAGCCCCAGCATTTT
>TRBJ1-5|TRBV6-5|TRBD1|medium-sized
CASRLGQGSNQPQHF
TGTGCCAGCAGGCTGGGACAGGGAAGCAATCAGCCCCAGCATTTT
>TRBJ2-7|TRBV20-1|-|-
CSDNSYEQYF
TGCAGTGACAACTCCTACGAGCAGTACTTC
>TRBJ1-2|TRBV7-2|TRBD1|-
CASSLTGDYGYTF
TGTGCCAGCAGCTTAACAGGGGACTATGGCTACACCTTC
>TRBJ1-2|TRBV5-4|-|few
CASSAPGGGRLYGYTF
TGTGCCAGCAGCGCTCCGGGTGGGGGACGACTCTATGGCTACACCTTC
>TRBJ2-7|TRBV9|-|-
CASSPSWGAWEQYF
TGTGCCAGCAGCCCTTCGTGGGGGGCATGGGAGCAGTACTTC
>TRBJ1-4|TRBV4-2|-|few
CASSQKWSGQDEKLFF
TGTGCCAGCAGCCAAAAATGGTCAGGCCAGGATGAAAAACTGTTTTTT
>TRBJ2-7|TRBV6-4|-|once
CASSAQGIGEQYF
TGTGCCAGCAGTGCCCAGGGGATTGGGGAGCAGTACTTC
>TRBJ1-1|TRBV7-2|-|-
CASSLGQPEAFF
TGTGCCAGCAGCTTAGGGCAGCCTGAAGCTTTCTTT
>TRBJ1-6|TRBV5-1|TRBD1|-
CASSRDRLSPLHF
TGCGCCAGCAGCCGGGACAGACTTTCACCCCTCCACTTT
>TRBJ2-1|TRBV5-4|-|few
CASSYEAGEQFF
TGTGCCAGCAGCTACGAAGCGGGTGAGCAGTTCTTC
>TRBJ2-3|TRBV27|TRBD2|-
CASSPHGSGGTDTQYF
TGTGCCAGCAGTCCCCATGGAAGCGGGGGCACAGATACGCAGTATTTT
>TRBJ2-7|TRBV27|TRBD1|-
CAVSDRAHEQYF
TGTGCCGTATCAGACAGGGCTCACGAGCAGTACTTC
>TRBJ2-3|TRBV10-2|TRBD2|-
CASTAPPSGGTDTQYF
TGCGCCAGCACTGCGCCTCCTAGCGGGGGCACAGATACGCAGTATTTT
>TRBJ2-4|TRBV7-2|-|-
CASSLAGKDIQYF
TGTGCCAGCAGCTTAGCAGGGAAGGACATTCAGTACTTC
>TRBJ2-1|TRBV7-3|-|-
CASSPGTEVYNEQFF
TGTGCCAGCAGCCCCGGGACGGAAGTCTACAATGAGCAGTTCTTC